This T cell receptor (beta chain) came from a study of blood T cell repertoires in COVID-19. The germline gives CDR1 SGHTA, CDR2 FQGNSA. This CDR3 has 14 residues. V was clipped by 5 bases and J by 4 bases; unmatched bases: 5. The authors' processing: Amplification with reference gene primers provided the estimates of nucleated cell counts. Generated by immunoSEQ multiplex PCR, the TCRdb table keeps only in-frame clones and is missing some. The V and J calls and clone size were taken over from that table, and D and trimming were inferred from the DNA. The table records roughly 30,000 clones, roughly 85% of them present only once.

The clonotype comes from a human donor in a cohort sampled during active COVID-19. The sequenced material came from peripheral blood. V and J are TRBV7-2 and TRBJ2-1, with TRBD1 matching 7 bases. DNA for the CDR3: TGTGCCAGCAGCCAGGGGACAGAATACAATGAGCAGTTCTTC. Its translation: CASSQGTEYNEQFF. Variable domain in full (rest from reference TRBV7-2 and TRBJ2-1): GAGVSQSPSNKVTEKGKDVELRCDPISGHTALYWYRQSLGQGLEFLIYFQGNSAPDKSGLPSDRFSAERTGGSVSTLTIQRTQQEDSAVYLCASSQGTEYNEQFFGPGTRLTVL.